This TCR beta chain comes out of a study of cytomegalovirus exposure and HLA in healthy donors. On this clone itself: One end of the junction fails to match germline, which may point to a read error.

Germline V gene sequence: CDR1 LGHNA, CDR2 YNFKEQ. The CDR3 is 20 residues long. The study ran its PCR with 60 Vbeta and 13 Jbeta primers. TCRdb keeps only in-frame clones here, not all; method: immunoSEQ multiplex PCR. Altogether 85,000 to 95,000 clones are present, 7.6% being singletons, with the ten largest covering approximately 2.5%. This receptor was obtained from a man aged 45-65 years in good health and CMV-seronegative. The material sequenced was PBMCs. The chain carries TRBV4-2 and TRBJ2-5; 11 bases align to TRBD2. The CDR3 reads CASSREALAGGVIIQEAQYF. CDR3 bases: TGTGCCAGCAGTCGTGAGGCTCTAGCGGGGGGAGTAATCATCCAAGAGGCCCAGTACTTC.